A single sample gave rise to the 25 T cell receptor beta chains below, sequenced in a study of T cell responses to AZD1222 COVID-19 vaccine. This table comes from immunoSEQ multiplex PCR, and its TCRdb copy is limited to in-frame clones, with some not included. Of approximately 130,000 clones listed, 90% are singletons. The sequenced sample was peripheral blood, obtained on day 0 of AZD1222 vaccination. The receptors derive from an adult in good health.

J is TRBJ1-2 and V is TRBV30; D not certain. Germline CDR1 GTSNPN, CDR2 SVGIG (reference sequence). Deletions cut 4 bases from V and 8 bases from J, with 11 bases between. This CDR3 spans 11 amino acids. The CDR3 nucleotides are TGTGCCTGGACCCGATCGTGGGGCTACACCTTC. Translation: CAWTRSWGYTF.

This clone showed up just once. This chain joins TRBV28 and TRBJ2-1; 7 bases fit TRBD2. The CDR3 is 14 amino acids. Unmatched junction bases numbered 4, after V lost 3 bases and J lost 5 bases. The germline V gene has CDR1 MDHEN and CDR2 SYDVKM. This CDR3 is CASSFRGSHNEQFF. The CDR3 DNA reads TGTGCCAGCAGTTTTCGCGGGAGTCACAATGAGCAGTTCTTC.

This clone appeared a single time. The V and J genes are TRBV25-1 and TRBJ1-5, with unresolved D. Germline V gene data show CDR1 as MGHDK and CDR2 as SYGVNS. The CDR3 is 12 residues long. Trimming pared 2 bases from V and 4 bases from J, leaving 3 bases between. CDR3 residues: CASSEPNQPQHF. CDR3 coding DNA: TGTGCCAGCAGTGAACCGAATCAGCCCCAGCATTTT.

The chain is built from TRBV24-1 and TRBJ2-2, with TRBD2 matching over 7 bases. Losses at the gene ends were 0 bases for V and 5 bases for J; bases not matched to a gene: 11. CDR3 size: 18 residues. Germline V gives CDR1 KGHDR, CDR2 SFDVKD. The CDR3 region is CATSDLQWGGLYTGELFF. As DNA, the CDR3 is TGTGCCACCAGTGATTTGCAATGGGGGGGACTTTATACCGGGGAGCTGTTTTTT.

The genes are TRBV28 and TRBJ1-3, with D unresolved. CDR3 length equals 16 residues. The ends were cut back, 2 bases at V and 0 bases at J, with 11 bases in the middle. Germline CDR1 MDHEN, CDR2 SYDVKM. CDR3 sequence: CASSLARAVSGNTIYF. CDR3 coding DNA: TGTGCCAGCAGTTTAGCTCGTGCCGTCTCTGGAAACACCATATATTTT. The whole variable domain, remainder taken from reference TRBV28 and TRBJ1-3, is DVKVTQSSRYLVKRTGEKVFLECVQDMDHENMFWYRQDPGLGLRLIYFSYDVKMKEKGDIPEGYSVSREKKERFSLILESASTNQTSMYLCASSLARAVSGNTIYFGEGSWLTVV.

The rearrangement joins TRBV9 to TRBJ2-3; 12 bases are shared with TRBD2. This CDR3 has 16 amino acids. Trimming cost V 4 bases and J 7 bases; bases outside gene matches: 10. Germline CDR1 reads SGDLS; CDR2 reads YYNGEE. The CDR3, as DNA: TGTGCCAGCAGCACCCGTCTAGCGGGGGGGCGATATACGCAGTATTTT. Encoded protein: CASSTRLAGGRYTQYF.

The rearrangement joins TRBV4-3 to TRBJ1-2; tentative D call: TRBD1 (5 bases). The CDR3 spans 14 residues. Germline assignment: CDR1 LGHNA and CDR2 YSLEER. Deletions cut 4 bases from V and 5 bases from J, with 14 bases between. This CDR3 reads CASSLSWGMYGYTF. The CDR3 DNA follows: TGCGCCAGCAGCCTTAGCTGGGGGATGTATGGCTACACCTTC.

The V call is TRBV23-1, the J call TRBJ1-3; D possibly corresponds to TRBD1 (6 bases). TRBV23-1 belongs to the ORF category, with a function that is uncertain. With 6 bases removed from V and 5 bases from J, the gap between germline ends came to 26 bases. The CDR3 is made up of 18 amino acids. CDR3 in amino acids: CASSRDPAGEFGRNTIYF. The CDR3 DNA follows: TGCGCCAGCAGCCGCGACCCGGCAGGGGAATTTGGGAGAAACACCATATATTTT.

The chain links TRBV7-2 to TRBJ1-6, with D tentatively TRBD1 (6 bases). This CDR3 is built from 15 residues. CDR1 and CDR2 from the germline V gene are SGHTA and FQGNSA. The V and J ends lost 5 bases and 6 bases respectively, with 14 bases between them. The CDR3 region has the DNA TGTGCCAGCAGCCCCCAGGGGACCCTTAATTCACCCCTCCACTTT. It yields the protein CASSPQGTLNSPLHF.

CDR3 DNA: TGTGCCAGCAGTTCCCGGGACACAACCTACGAGCAGTACTTC. Protein sequence: CASSSRDTTYEQYF. The chain employs TRBV27 and TRBJ2-7; tentative D call: TRBD1 (6 bases). Deletions cut 4 bases from V and 2 bases from J, with 12 bases between. CDR1 is MNHEY and CDR2 is SMNVEV in the germline V gene (reference sequence). This CDR3 spans 14 amino acids.

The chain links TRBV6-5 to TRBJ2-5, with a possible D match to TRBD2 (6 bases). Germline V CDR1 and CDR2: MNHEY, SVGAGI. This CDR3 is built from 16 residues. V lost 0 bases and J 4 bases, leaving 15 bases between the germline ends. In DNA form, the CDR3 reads TGTGCCAGCAGTTACTCCCCGGGGGAGACGCTAGAGACCCAGTACTTC. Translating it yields CASSYSPGETLETQYF.

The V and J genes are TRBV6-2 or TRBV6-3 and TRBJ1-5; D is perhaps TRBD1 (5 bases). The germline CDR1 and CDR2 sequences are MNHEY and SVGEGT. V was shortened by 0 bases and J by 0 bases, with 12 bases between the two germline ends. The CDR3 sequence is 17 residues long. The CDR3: CASSYSGTDISNQPQHF. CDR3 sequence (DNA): TGTGCCAGCAGTTACTCGGGGACGGACATTAGCAATCAGCCCCAGCATTTT.

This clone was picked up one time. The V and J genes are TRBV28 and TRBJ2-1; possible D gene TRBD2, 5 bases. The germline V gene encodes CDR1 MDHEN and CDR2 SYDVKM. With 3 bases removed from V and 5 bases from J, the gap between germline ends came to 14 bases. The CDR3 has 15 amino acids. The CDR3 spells CASSLASLSNNEQFF. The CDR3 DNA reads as TGTGCCAGCAGTTTGGCTAGCCTTTCAAACAATGAGCAGTTCTTC.

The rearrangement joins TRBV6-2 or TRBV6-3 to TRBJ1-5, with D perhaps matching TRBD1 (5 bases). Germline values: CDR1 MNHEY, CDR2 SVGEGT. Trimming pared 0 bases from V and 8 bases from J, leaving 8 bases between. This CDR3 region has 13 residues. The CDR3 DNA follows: TGTGCCAGCAGTTACTCGGGCAGGGAGCCCCAGCATTTT. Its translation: CASSYSGREPQHF.

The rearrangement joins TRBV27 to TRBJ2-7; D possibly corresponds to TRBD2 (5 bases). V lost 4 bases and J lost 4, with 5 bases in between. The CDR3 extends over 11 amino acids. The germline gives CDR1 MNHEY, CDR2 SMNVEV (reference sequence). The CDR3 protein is CASSSGYEQYF. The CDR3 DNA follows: TGTGCCAGCAGTTCGGGGTACGAGCAGTACTTC.

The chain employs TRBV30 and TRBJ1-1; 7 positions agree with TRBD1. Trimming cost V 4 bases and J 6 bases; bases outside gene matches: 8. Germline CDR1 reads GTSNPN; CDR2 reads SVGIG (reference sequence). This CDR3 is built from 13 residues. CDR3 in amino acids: CAWIRAGGAEAFF. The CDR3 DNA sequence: TGTGCCTGGATTAGGGCAGGGGGGGCTGAAGCTTTCTTT.

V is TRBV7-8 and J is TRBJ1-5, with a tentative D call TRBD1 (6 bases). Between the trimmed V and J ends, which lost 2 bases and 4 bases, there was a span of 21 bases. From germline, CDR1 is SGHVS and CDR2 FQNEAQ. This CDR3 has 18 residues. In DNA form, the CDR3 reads TGTGCCAGCAGCTTATGGGGGGGCGCTGGTGGAAGGAATCAGCCCCAGCATTTT. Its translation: CASSLWGGAGGRNQPQHF.

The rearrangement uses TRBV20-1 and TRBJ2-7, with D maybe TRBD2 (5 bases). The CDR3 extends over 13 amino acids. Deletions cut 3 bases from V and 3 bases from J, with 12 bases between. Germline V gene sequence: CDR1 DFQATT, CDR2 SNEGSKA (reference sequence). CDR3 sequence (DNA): TGCAGTGCTAGTGACCCGGGGAACTACGAGCAGTACTTC. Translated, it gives CSASDPGNYEQYF.

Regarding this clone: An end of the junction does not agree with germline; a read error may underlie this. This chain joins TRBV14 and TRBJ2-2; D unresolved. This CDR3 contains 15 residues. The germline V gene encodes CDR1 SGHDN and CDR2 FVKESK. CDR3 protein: CASSQVSENPGELFF. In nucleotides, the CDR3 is TGTGCCAGCAGCCAAGTGTCAGAGAACCCCGGGGAGCTGTTTTTT.

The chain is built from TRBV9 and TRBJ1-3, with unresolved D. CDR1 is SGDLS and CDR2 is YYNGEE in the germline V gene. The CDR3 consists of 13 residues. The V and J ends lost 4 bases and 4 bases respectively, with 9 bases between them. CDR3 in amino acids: CASSPWGGNTIYF. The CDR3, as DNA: TGTGCCAGCAGCCCCTGGGGAGGAAACACCATATATTTT.

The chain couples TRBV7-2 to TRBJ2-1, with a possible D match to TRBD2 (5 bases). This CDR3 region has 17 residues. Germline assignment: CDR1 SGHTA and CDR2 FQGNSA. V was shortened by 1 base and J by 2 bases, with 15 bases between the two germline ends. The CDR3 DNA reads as TGTGCCAGCAGCTTAGTAAGGACTCGAGCGACCTACAATGAGCAGTTCTTC. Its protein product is CASSLVRTRATYNEQFF. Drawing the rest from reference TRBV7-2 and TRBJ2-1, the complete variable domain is GAGVSQSPSNKVTEKGKDVELRCDPISGHTALYWYRQSLGQGLEFLIYFQGNSAPDKSGLPSDRFSAERTGGSVSTLTIQRTQQEDSAVYLCASSLVRTRATYNEQFFGPGTRLTVL.

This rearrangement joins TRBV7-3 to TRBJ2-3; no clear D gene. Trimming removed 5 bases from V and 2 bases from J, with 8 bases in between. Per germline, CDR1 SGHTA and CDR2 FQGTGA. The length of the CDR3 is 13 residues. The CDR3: CASSVITTDTQYF. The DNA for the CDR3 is TGTGCCAGCAGCGTAATAACCACAGATACGCAGTATTTT.

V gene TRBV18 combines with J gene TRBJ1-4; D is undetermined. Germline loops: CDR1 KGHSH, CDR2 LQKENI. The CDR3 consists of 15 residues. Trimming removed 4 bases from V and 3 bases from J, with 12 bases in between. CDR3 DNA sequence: TGTGCCAGCTCACAGCTGGGGAAGGCTAATGAAAAACTGTTTTTT. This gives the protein CASSQLGKANEKLFF.

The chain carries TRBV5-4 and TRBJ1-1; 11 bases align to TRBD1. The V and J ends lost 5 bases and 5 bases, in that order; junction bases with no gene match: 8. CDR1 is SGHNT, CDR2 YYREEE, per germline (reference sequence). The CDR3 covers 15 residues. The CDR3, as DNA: TGTGCCAGCAGTGTCGGACAGGGGGCGAGAACTGAAGCTTTCTTT. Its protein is CASSVGQGARTEAFF.

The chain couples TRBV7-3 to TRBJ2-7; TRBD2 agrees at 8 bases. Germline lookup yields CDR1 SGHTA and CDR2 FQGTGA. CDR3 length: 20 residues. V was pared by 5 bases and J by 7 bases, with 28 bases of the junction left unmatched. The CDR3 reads CASSPHDVAGLHKHPGEQYF. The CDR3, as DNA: TGTGCCAGCAGCCCCCACGATGTAGCGGGGCTACACAAACACCCGGGGGAGCAGTACTTC.